A single sample gave rise to the 3 T cell receptor beta chains below, sequenced in a study of breast tumors, draining lymph nodes, adjacent tissues. TCRdb fed the multiplex PCR reads into MiXCR, producing one record per CDR3 protein. The sample records tens of thousands of distinct CDR3 sequences, approximately 29% being singletons. Axillary draining lymph nodes of breast cancer patients supplied the node samples. Sequences were obtained from axillary lymph node tissue. Receptors were obtained from a female donor with breast cancer. Some clones in this sample may be carry-over from other donors' samples.

This rearrangement joins TRBV10-3 to TRBJ2-5; D gene unclear. Germline V gene lookup returns CDR1 ENHRY and CDR2 SYGVKD. This CDR3 is 14 amino acids long. The V gene lost 0 bases and the J gene lost 2 bases, with 7 bases spanning the gap. For the CDR3, the DNA is TGTGCCATCAGTGAGTCGTTCGTTCAAGAGACCCAGTACTTC. This sequence encodes CAISESFVQETQYF.

Only a few counts were recorded for this clonotype. This may be a read error, as it is one base from a much larger clone. J is TRBJ1-4 and V is TRBV7-9; weak D call: TRBD1 (6 bases). This CDR3 has 15 residues. Looked up from germline, CDR1 is SEHNR and CDR2 is FQNEAQ (reference sequence). CDR3 protein: CASSPRTEINEKLLF. DNA of the CDR3: TGTGCCAGCAGCCCCCGGACAGAGATTAATGAAAAACTGCTTTTT.

This clonotype was counted only a few times. The chain carries TRBV19 and TRBJ1-1; weak D call: TRBD1 (5 bases). CDR3 length: 13 amino acids. The germline V gene encodes CDR1 LNHDA and CDR2 SQIVND (reference sequence). The V gene lost 3 bases and the J gene lost 1 base, with 6 bases spanning the gap. CDR3 DNA sequence: TGTGCCAGTAGTATTCAGGGGAACACTGAAGCTTTCTTT. As protein: CASSIQGNTEAFF.